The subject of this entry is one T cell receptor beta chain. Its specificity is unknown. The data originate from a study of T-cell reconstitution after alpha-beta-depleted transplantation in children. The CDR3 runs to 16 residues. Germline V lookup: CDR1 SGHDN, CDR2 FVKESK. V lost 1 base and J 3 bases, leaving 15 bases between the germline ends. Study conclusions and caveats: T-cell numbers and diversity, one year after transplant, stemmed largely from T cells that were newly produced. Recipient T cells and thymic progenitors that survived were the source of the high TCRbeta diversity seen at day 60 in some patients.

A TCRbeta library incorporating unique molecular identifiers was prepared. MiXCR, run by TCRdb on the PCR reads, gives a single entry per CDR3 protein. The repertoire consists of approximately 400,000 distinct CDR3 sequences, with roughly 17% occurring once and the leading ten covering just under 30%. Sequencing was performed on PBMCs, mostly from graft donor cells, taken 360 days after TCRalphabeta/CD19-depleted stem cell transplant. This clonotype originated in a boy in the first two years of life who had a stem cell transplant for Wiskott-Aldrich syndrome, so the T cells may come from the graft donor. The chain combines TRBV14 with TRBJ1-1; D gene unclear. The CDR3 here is CASSQVPQRVDTEAFF. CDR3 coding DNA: TGTGCCAGCAGCCAAGTACCCCAAAGGGTGGACACTGAAGCTTTCTTT.